These T cell receptor beta chains were read from a single sample in a study of OX40 agonist ivuxolimab in advanced cancers. TCRdb's table, derived via immunoSEQ multiplex PCR, lists solely in-frame clones and lacks some. This sample has some 86,000 clones, with approximately 91% found just once. Sequenced here: CD4+ or CD8+ T cells sorted from blood, sampled in a trial of the OX40 agonist ivuxolimab. These receptor sequences come from an adult with an advanced solid tumor such as melanoma, head and neck, liver or kidney cancer. CDR3s leave out the opening cysteine and the closing phenylalanine or tryptophan. D genes are given only for firm matches. Clone size is given for some rows only: seen once, a few or many times, or a class if the clone is expanded.

V: TRBV5-1
D: .
J: TRBJ2-7
size: .
CDR3: ASSLSSIHEQY

V: TRBV6-1
D: TRBD2
J: TRBJ2-1
size: .
CDR3: ASSAYVSGRASNEQF

V: TRBV19
D: TRBD2
J: TRBJ2-1
size: .
CDR3: ASSGRLYNEQF

V: TRBV29-1
D: .
J: TRBJ1-2
size: .
CDR3: SVAEGGRGYGYT

V: TRBV27
D: TRBD2
J: TRBJ2-7
size: few
CDR3: ASKLAGGHEQY

V: TRBV11-2
D: TRBD1
J: TRBJ2-7
size: .
CDR3: ASSTDRGRRYEQY

V: TRBV11-2
D: TRBD1
J: TRBJ2-6
size: .
CDR3: ASHQGALSGANVLT

V: TRBV10-3
D: TRBD2
J: TRBJ2-3
size: .
CDR3: AIKWTSGSTDTQY

V: TRBV7-2
D: .
J: TRBJ2-7
size: .
CDR3: ASSFSSSSYEQY

V: TRBV27
D: .
J: TRBJ2-7
size: once
CDR3: ASSFSRAAGPYEQY

V: TRBV18
D: TRBD2
J: TRBJ2-3
size: .
CDR3: ASSLLSGGSTDTQY

V: TRBV11-2
D: TRBD2
J: TRBJ2-1
size: .
CDR3: ASSLTSRRTYNEQF

V: TRBV15
D: .
J: TRBJ1-5
size: few
CDR3: ATSYPRDNQPQH

V: TRBV6-1
D: .
J: TRBJ1-4
size: once
CDR3: ASELDGATNEKLF

V: TRBV28
D: .
J: TRBJ1-1
size: once
CDR3: ASTTNPGLEAF

V: TRBV20-1
D: .
J: TRBJ2-1
size: few
CDR3: SARAGGRQF

V: TRBV5-1
D: TRBD2
J: TRBJ2-7
size: .
CDR3: ASSFTSGDTYEQY

V: TRBV5-4
D: .
J: TRBJ2-7
size: once
CDR3: ASSFLHSYEQY

V: TRBV18
D: TRBD1
J: TRBJ1-2
size: .
CDR3: ASSPSGTGVYGYT

V: TRBV5-1
D: TRBD2
J: TRBJ2-1
size: .
CDR3: ASSPSGRAYNEQF

V: TRBV28
D: .
J: TRBJ1-3
size: .
CDR3: ASSFERGSGNTIY

V: TRBV7-2
D: .
J: TRBJ2-3
size: .
CDR3: ASSLGGTDTQY